This entry is about one T cell receptor (beta chain). The table lists this clonotype with a few counts. Its antigen is still unknown. No base quality information exists; no much larger clone differs at one position. The library came from PCR. Sequenced on an Illumina HiSeq 2500. Molecular barcoding was employed in the preparation of TCR libraries, with unique molecular identifiers being used to normalize TCRbeta repertoire quantification. TCRdb passed the public sequencing reads through fastp at Q25 and MiXCR, retaining productive beta sequences. Each entry merges the rows of one CDR3 protein and shows their most common DNA and genes. The sample profile shows around 480,000 distinct CDR3 sequences; approximately 30% of them were found once. The leading ten clones occupy 2% to 3% of the sample. These data originate in a study of T-cell reconstitution after alpha-beta-depleted transplantation in children (dated by TCRdb to about 2016). Regarding the study in general: T-cell immune reconstitution after TCRalphabeta/CD19-depleted allogeneic hematopoietic cell transplantation in children was quantitatively tracked in the study by means of TCR repertoire profiling.

CDR1 is given as SQVTM and CDR2 as ANQGSEA, both from the germline V gene. Trimming takes 6 bases off V and 3 bases off J; junction bases not matched to a gene: 6. Including cysteine and phenylalanine, the CDR3 has 14 amino acids. Of all the DNA, just the CDR3 is kept, 42 bases in frame from base 1. The specimen was PBMCs from the stem cell graft donor, collected from the stem cell graft. The rearranged segments are TRBV29-1 and TRBJ2-7; TRBD2 agrees with 12 junctional bases. The clonotype was recovered from a human donor who donated a stem cell graft to a child with aplastic anemia. CDR3 loop: CSVETSGSVYEQYF. In nucleotide form, the sequence is TGCAGCGTCGAGACTAGCGGGAGTGTCTACGAGCAGTACTTC.